The 14 T cell receptor beta chains reported below all come from one sample, sequenced in a study of T cells in Graves' hyperthyroidism and ophthalmopathy. RNA transcripts gave rise to amplified TCR beta CDR3 regions. The primer set for the first-round RT-PCR of the TCR CDR3 was HTBI. Each CDR3 protein gets one entry after TCRdb re-called the multiplex PCR reads with MiXCR. The sample shows about 380,000 distinct CDR3 sequences, roughly 18% of them seen only once. Sequencing was performed on blood. Source of these receptors: a man younger than 30 with Graves' ophthalmopathy.

The J gene is TRBJ1-2, the V gene TRBV11-1; D is uncertain. V lost 0 bases to trimming and J lost 4 bases, with 15 bases between them. There are 16 residues in the CDR3. The germline V gene encodes CDR1 SGHAT and CDR2 FQDESV (reference sequence). CDR3 sequence: CASSLASKYPPYGYTF. DNA of the CDR3: TGTGCCAGCAGCTTAGCCTCTAAATACCCCCCCTATGGCTACACCTTC.

The chain is built from TRBV12-3 or TRBV12-4 and TRBJ2-7; the D is unclear. Trimming pared 4 bases from V and 6 bases from J, leaving 10 bases between. The CDR3 is made up of 12 amino acids. The CDR3 loop reads CASSWTAREQYF. The CDR3 region has the DNA TGTGCCAGCAGTTGGACGGCGCGCGAGCAGTACTTC.

In its sample, this clonotype was seen many times. This chain connects TRBV7-9 to TRBJ1-2; a weak D match, TRBD1 (5 bases). Germline V CDR1 and CDR2: SEHNR, FQNEAQ (reference sequence). Trimming shortened V by 1 base and J by 6 bases, and 9 bases separated the two germline ends. This CDR3 is built from 13 residues. The CDR3 nucleotides are TGTGCCAGCAGCTTAGTGTGGGGACATGGCTACACCTTC. This sequence encodes CASSLVWGHGYTF.

This clonotype was recorded many times. This chain joins TRBV7-9 and TRBJ2-5; 8 bases agree with TRBD1. The ends lost 3 bases at V and 2 bases at J; junction bases unmatched: 8. The germline CDR1 and CDR2 sequences are SEHNR and FQNEAQ (reference sequence). This CDR3 region has 16 residues. CDR3 nucleotides: TGTGCCAGCAGCTTCCGACAGGGGCTTGCACAAGAGACCCAGTACTTC. It encodes CASSFRQGLAQETQYF.

The rearrangement uses TRBV5-4 and TRBJ2-3; TRBD1 agrees at 9 bases. Trimming cost V 3 bases and J 1 base; bases outside gene matches: 6. This CDR3 has 16 amino acids. In germline, CDR1 is SGHNT, CDR2 YYREEE (reference sequence). CDR3 nucleotides: TGTGCCAGCAGCTACCCCTGGACAGGGGGCACAGATACGCAGTATTTT. Its translation: CASSYPWTGGTDTQYF.

The V and J genes are TRBV9 and TRBJ1-3; D uncertain. The CDR3 is made up of 15 amino acids. CDR1 SGDLS and CDR2 YYNGEE come from the germline V gene. With 0 bases removed from V and 0 bases from J, the gap between germline ends came to 7 bases. CDR3 loop: CASSVELSSGNTIYF. The CDR3 DNA sequence: TGTGCCAGCAGCGTAGAGTTAAGCTCTGGAAACACCATATATTTT.

This rearrangement joins TRBV19 to TRBJ1-6; D gene ambiguous. The V gene lost 6 bases and the J gene lost 10 bases, with 13 bases spanning the gap. CDR1 LNHDA and CDR2 SQIVND come from the germline V gene (reference sequence). The CDR3 totals 13 residues. This CDR3 reads CASSLSFDSPLHF. CDR3 bases: TGTGCCAGTAGCCTCAGTTTTGACTCACCCCTCCACTTT.

The V and J genes are TRBV7-6 and TRBJ2-7, with TRBD1 matching over 8 bases. Unmatched junction bases numbered 5, after V lost 1 base and J lost 3 bases. The CDR3 is 15 residues long. Germline CDR1 and CDR2: SGHVS and FNYEAQ. The CDR3 nucleotides are TGTGCCAGCAGCTTAGAGCCTACAGGGGGCTACGAGCAGTACTTC. It specifies CASSLEPTGGYEQYF. The full variable domain, with the rest looked up from reference TRBV7-6 and TRBJ2-7, is GAGVSQSPRYKVTKRGQDVALRCDPISGHVSLYWYRQALGQGPEFLTYFNYEAQQDKSGLPNDRFSAERPEGSISTLTIQRTEQRDSAMYRCASSLEPTGGYEQYFGPGTRLTVT.

This clonotype was detected ten times or more. This chain links TRBV15 with TRBJ2-5; maybe TRBD1 (7 bases). The length of the CDR3 is 14 residues. Germline lookup yields CDR1 LNHNV and CDR2 YYDKDF (reference sequence). Trimming cost V 3 bases and J 6 bases, with 14 bases left between them. This CDR3 is CATSSPGGWKTQYF. DNA of the CDR3: TGTGCCACCAGCAGCCCAGGGGGGTGGAAGACCCAGTACTTC.

This clonotype was found a few times. The genes are TRBV12-3 or TRBV12-4 and TRBJ2-3; TRBD2 matches at 8 bases. CDR3 length: 15 amino acids. V dropped 3 bases and J dropped 11; count of bases not matched to a gene: 13. This CDR3 is CASSLRGDTVWGQYF. The CDR3 region has the DNA TGTGCCAGCAGTTTGCGGGGGGACACGGTTTGGGGGCAGTATTTT.

This clonotype was observed many times. The chain recombines TRBV11-2 with TRBJ1-3; D possibly corresponds to TRBD1 (6 bases). This CDR3 is 16 amino acids long. V gave up 3 bases and J gave up 2 bases, with 14 bases separating them. Germline V gene lookup returns CDR1 SGHAT and CDR2 FQNNGV. This CDR3 reads CASSLNTGIAGNTIYF. CDR3 DNA: TGTGCCAGCAGCTTGAATACAGGGATCGCTGGAAACACCATATATTTT.

The chain recombines TRBV7-8 with TRBJ2-3; 9 bases are a match to TRBD1. V dropped 2 bases and J dropped 4; count of bases not matched to a gene: 4. The CDR3 loop spans 15 amino acids. Germline V gene sequence: CDR1 SGHVS, CDR2 FQNEAQ. The CDR3 loop reads CASSLLDRGADTQYF. Here the CDR3 DNA reads TGTGCCAGCAGCTTACTGGACAGGGGTGCAGATACGCAGTATTTT.

The sample holds many counts of this clonotype. Its ends do not fully match the called genes, so a read error is possible. This chain links TRBV5-1 with TRBJ2-2; 7 bases align to TRBD1. CDR1 and CDR2 from the germline V gene are SGHRS and YFSETQ. The CDR3 has 15 residues. The CDR3 region has the DNA TGTGCCAGCAGCTTAGGGACAGTGAACACCGGGGAGCTGTTTTTT. This encodes CASSLGTVNTGELFF.

This rearrangement joins TRBV6-1 to TRBJ2-3; perhaps TRBD2 as D (5 bases). V dropped 3 bases and J dropped 2 bases, with 12 bases sitting between them. The CDR3 has 15 residues. In germline, CDR1 is MNHNS, CDR2 SASEGT. The CDR3 protein is CASSDLEGLTDTQYF. DNA for the CDR3: TGTGCCAGCAGTGACCTTGAGGGCCTCACAGATACGCAGTATTTT.